A selection of T cell receptor beta chains follows, all from one sample in a study of blood T cell repertoires in COVID-19. Measured with immunoSEQ multiplex PCR; TCRdb has only the in-frame clones, and not every one. The sample has more than 200,000 clones; 85% to 95% are singletons. The material sequenced was PBMCs or T cells enriched from blood (not recorded which). All receptors derive from a young woman who had recovered from COVID-19. Both conserved end residues are part of each CDR3. The D gene is left open where the match is weak. Clone size is given for some rows only: seen once, a few or many times, or a class if the clone is expanded.

D	J	size	length	V	CDR3	DNA
TRBD1	TRBJ2-1	few	16	TRBV9	CASSAVAGGPYNEQFF	TGTGCCAGCAGCGCCGTAGCAGGGGGTCCCTACAATGAGCAGTTCTTC
NA	TRBJ2-3	NA	15	TRBV10-2	CASSESPTSTDTQYF	TGCGCCAGCAGTGAGTCGCCCACTAGCACAGATACGCAGTATTTT
NA	TRBJ2-5	NA	14	TRBV4-1	CASSLGTLQETQYF	TGCGCCAGCAGCCTTGGGACACTCCAAGAGACCCAGTACTTC
NA	TRBJ1-2	NA	16	TRBV7-9	CASSLGRGGQGYGYTF	TGTGCCAGCAGCTTAGGGCGGGGGGGTCAGGGCTATGGCTACACCTTC
TRBD1	TRBJ1-6	NA	15	TRBV7-6	CASSIRTGSTSPLHF	TGTGCCAGCAGCATAAGGACAGGGAGTACTTCACCCCTCCACTTT
TRBD1	TRBJ1-1	once	13	TRBV10-3	CAMNSQGATEAFF	TGTGCCATGAATTCACAGGGGGCCACTGAAGCTTTCTTT
NA	TRBJ2-7	NA	16	TRBV6-6	CASSYSSRGLSYEQYF	TGTGCCAGCAGTTACTCGTCCAGGGGACTATCCTACGAGCAGTACTTC
TRBD1	TRBJ1-6	NA	15	TRBV2	CASTTQGAYNSPLHF	TGTGCCAGCACCACACAGGGGGCGTATAATTCACCCCTCCACTTT
TRBD2	TRBJ2-5	few	14	TRBV7-2	CASSLTSGQETQYF	TGTGCCAGCAGCCTAACTAGCGGACAAGAGACCCAGTACTTC
TRBD1	TRBJ1-2	once	17	TRBV27	CASSLGQGRGLNYGYTF	TGTGCCAGCAGTTTAGGACAGGGGCGAGGGCTAAACTATGGCTACACCTTC
NA	TRBJ1-1	NA	14	TRBV5-1	CASSLGPEGTEAFF	TGCGCCAGCAGCTTAGGACCGGAGGGCACTGAAGCTTTCTTT
NA	TRBJ2-7	once	14	TRBV29-1	CSVEVRQGTYEQYF	TGCAGCGTTGAAGTTCGGCAGGGAACCTACGAGCAGTACTTC
NA	TRBJ1-5	NA	14	TRBV18	CASSPPLGNQPQHF	TGTGCCAGCTCACCACCTTTAGGCAATCAGCCCCAGCATTTT
TRBD1	TRBJ1-5	NA	18	TRBV5-6	CASSQQGALLYGNQPQHF	TGTGCCAGCAGCCAACAGGGGGCTTTGCTCTATGGCAATCAGCCCCAGCATTTT
NA	TRBJ2-7	NA	17	TRBV9	CASSPSPKQGVSYEQYF	TGTGCCAGCAGCCCAAGCCCAAAACAGGGTGTCTCCTACGAGCAGTACTTC
TRBD2	TRBJ2-5	many	14	TRBV6-4	CASRGLAAKETQYF	TGTGCCAGCCGGGGACTAGCGGCGAAGGAGACCCAGTACTTC
TRBD2	TRBJ2-1	NA	16	TRBV7-6	CASTLQMAGGLNEQFF	TGTGCCAGCACCCTCCAAATGGCGGGAGGGCTAAATGAGCAGTTCTTC
TRBD2	TRBJ2-5	NA	19	TRBV4-2	CASSHPWGLAGGGQETQYF	TGTGCCAGCAGCCACCCCTGGGGACTAGCGGGGGGCGGCCAAGAGACCCAGTACTTC
TRBD2	TRBJ2-5	NA	15	TRBV7-6	CASSPSLAGPETQYF	TGTGCCAGCAGCCCATCACTAGCGGGGCCAGAGACCCAGTACTTC
NA	TRBJ1-4	NA	12	TRBV27	CASSSVREKLFF	TGTGCCAGCAGTTCGGTGAGGGAAAAACTGTTTTTT
TRBD1	TRBJ1-6	many	16	TRBV4-2	CASSQDPGTGNSPLHF	TGTGCCAGCAGCCAAGACCCCGGGACAGGAAATTCACCCCTCCACTTT
TRBD2	TRBJ2-3	NA	15	TRBV3-1/TRBV3-2	CASSQDGREGDTQYF	TGTGCCAGCAGCCAAGATGGCAGGGAGGGAGATACGCAGTATTTT
NA	TRBJ2-1	NA	18	TRBV12-2	CASRFPTYRQSLYNEQFF	TGTGCAAGTCGTTTCCCAACGTATAGACAGAGTCTATACAATGAGCAGTTCTTC
NA	TRBJ2-1	NA	15	TRBV18	CASSTTPSSTMKQFF	TGTGCCAGCTCGACAACCCCGTCAAGTACAATGAAGCAGTTCTTC
NA	TRBJ1-1	once	15	TRBV5-1	CASSLEPVMNTEAFF	TGCGCCAGCAGCTTGGAACCGGTCATGAACACTGAAGCTTTCTTT
NA	TRBJ1-2	NA	14	TRBV5-1	CASSLAGSVYGYTF	TGCGCCAGCAGCCTTGCGGGATCCGTCTATGGCTACACCTTC
NA	TRBJ1-1	NA	14	TRBV7-9	CASSFGQPNTEAFF	TGTGCCAGCAGCTTCGGACAGCCGAACACTGAAGCTTTCTTT
NA	TRBJ2-7	few	15	TRBV27	CASSLSGRVSNEQYF	TGTGCCAGCAGTTTATCGGGCAGGGTGTCGAACGAGCAGTACTTC
NA	TRBJ1-6	NA	15	TRBV5-1	CASRSSGTNNSPLHF	TGCGCCAGCAGGTCGTCCGGGACAAATAATTCACCCCTCCACTTT
NA	TRBJ1-5	once	14	TRBV5-5	CASSFRRGSQPQHF	TGTGCCAGCAGCTTTCGAAGGGGAAGTCAGCCCCAGCATTTT
TRBD1	TRBJ1-2	NA	11	TRBV20-1	CSAIRGYGYTF	TGCAGTGCTATCAGGGGGTATGGCTACACCTTC
NA	TRBJ1-2	NA	15	TRBV25-1	CASSDRTGRWGGYTF	TGTGCCAGCAGTGATCGAACAGGGCGGTGGGGAGGCTACACCTTC
NA	TRBJ1-2	NA	13	TRBV5-1	CASSFEQGYGYTF	TGCGCCAGCAGCTTTGAACAGGGATATGGCTACACCTTC
TRBD1	TRBJ1-5	NA	14	TRBV28	CASSPDRPNQPQHF	TGTGCCAGCAGCCCGGACAGGCCTAATCAGCCCCAGCATTTT
NA	TRBJ2-7	NA	14	TRBV7-9	CASSKGTGAYEQYF	TGTGCCAGCTCTAAGGGGACGGGAGCCTACGAGCAGTACTTC
NA	TRBJ1-2	NA	15	TRBV28	CASSLIYRAVSGYTF	TGTGCCAGCAGTTTAATTTACAGGGCGGTCTCAGGCTACACCTTC
TRBD1	TRBJ1-5	NA	12	TRBV24-1	CALRDRGQPQHF	TGTGCCCTGAGGGACAGGGGGCAGCCCCAGCATTTT
NA	TRBJ1-2	NA	15	TRBV9	CASSEDRRKGYGYTF	TGTGCCAGCAGCGAAGACAGGAGAAAGGGGTACGGCTACACCTTC
TRBD1	TRBJ1-4	NA	14	TRBV28	CASSHRQGGEKLFF	TGTGCCAGCAGCCACAGACAGGGTGGTGAAAAACTGTTTTTT
NA	TRBJ1-2	NA	13	TRBV28	CASSLVEGYGYTF	TGTGCCAGCAGTCTGGTGGAGGGCTATGGCTACACCTTC
NA	TRBJ1-2	once	13	TRBV6-5	CASSSIEGYGYTF	TGTGCCAGCAGTTCCATCGAGGGCTATGGCTACACCTTC
NA	TRBJ2-7	once	14	TRBV9	CASSVTDRTYEQYF	TGTGCCAGCAGCGTAACGGACAGAACTTACGAGCAGTACTTC
NA	TRBJ2-3	NA	16	TRBV20-1	CSASPGGGLSTDTQYF	TGCAGTGCTAGTCCCGGGGGAGGACTCTCCACAGATACGCAGTATTTT
NA	TRBJ2-3	NA	15	TRBV3-1/TRBV3-2	CASSQGAGRTDTQYF	TGTGCCAGCAGCCAGGGTGCGGGGCGGACAGATACGCAGTATTTT
TRBD1	TRBJ2-1	NA	16	TRBV24-1	CATSDSQGASKGEQFF	TGTGCCACCAGTGATTCACAGGGGGCGTCTAAGGGTGAGCAGTTCTTC
TRBD1	TRBJ1-6	NA	13	TRBV6-5	CASTGQANSPLHF	TGTGCCAGCACCGGACAGGCAAATTCACCCCTCCACTTT
NA	TRBJ1-2	NA	13	TRBV29-1	CSVLQSSNYGYTF	TGCAGCGTTCTACAGAGTAGTAACTATGGCTACACCTTC